A single sample is the source of the 16 T cell receptor beta chains below, sequenced in a study of beta chain features in type 1 diabetes. The whole isolated RNA underwent reverse transcription, so sequencing captured expressed TCRB transcripts. Sequenced by immunoSEQ multiplex PCR; TCRdb stores in-frame clones only, minus some. The table lists 250,000 to 400,000 clones, less than 15% of them singletons. The specimen was central memory CD4+ T cells from blood. The receptor source for this set is a man aged 25 to 45 in good health.

The rearrangement uses TRBV27 and TRBJ2-7; weak D call: TRBD2 (7 bases). Germline V lookup: CDR1 MNHEY, CDR2 SMNVEV (reference sequence). Trimming left V 4 bases short and J 7 bases short, with 14 bases between. This CDR3 has 13 amino acids. DNA of the CDR3: TGTGCCAGCAGTTGGGGGGGCCTGGGTGAGCAGTACTTC. It is translated as CASSWGGLGEQYF.

This sequence joins TRBV4-1 and TRBJ2-1, with TRBD2 identical over 13 bases. The germline CDR1 and CDR2 sequences are MGHRA and YSYEKL. The CDR3 loop spans 21 amino acids. Losses at the gene ends were 1 base for V and 0 bases for J; bases not matched to a gene: 12. The DNA of the CDR3 is TGCGCCAGCAGCCAAGGACTAGCGGGAGGCTATCGGTATAGCTCCTACAATGAGCAGTTCTTC. Translated, it gives CASSQGLAGGYRYSSYNEQFF.

The gene calls are TRBV7-2 and TRBJ1-5; D is undetermined. The germline V and J ends were trimmed by 2 bases and 2 bases, with 4 bases remaining between them. Germline V CDR1 and CDR2: SGHTA, FQGNSA. The CDR3 contains 13 residues. The CDR3 DNA follows: TGTGCCAGCAGCTTACCGGGCAATCAGCCCCAGCATTTT. It specifies CASSLPGNQPQHF.

This chain joins TRBV5-1 and TRBJ2-3; TRBD2 aligns across 9 bases. V gave up 3 bases and J gave up 5 bases; unmatched junction bases: 4. Germline loops: CDR1 SGHRS, CDR2 YFSETQ. The length of the CDR3 is 14 residues. CDR3 in DNA: TGCGCCAGCAGCTCGCCAGCGGGGGGAGATACGCAGTATTTT. Protein sequence: CASSSPAGGDTQYF.

The chain carries TRBV4-3 and TRBJ2-3, with D maybe TRBD2 (5 bases). V lost 4 bases, J lost 1 base, and 15 bases lay in between. CDR1 is LGHNA, CDR2 YSLEER, per germline. The CDR3 length is 16 residues. The chain's CDR3 is CASSPQSQLGTDTQYF. The CDR3 DNA is TGCGCCAGCAGCCCCCAATCACAACTAGGCACAGATACGCAGTATTTT.

In regard to this clone: The same CDR3 also results from other DNA sequences found in this sample. The chain employs TRBV20-1 and TRBJ2-1, with D unresolved. The CDR3 is 11 amino acids. V lost 5 bases and J 4 bases, leaving 6 bases between the germline ends. CDR1 and CDR2 from the germline V gene are DFQATT and SNEGSKA (reference sequence). The DNA for the CDR3 is TGCAGTGCTGATAGGTACAATGAGCAGTTCTTC. It yields the protein CSADRYNEQFF.

The V call is TRBV4-1, the J call TRBJ2-5; weak D call: TRBD2 (5 bases). The V and J ends lost 6 bases and 2 bases respectively, with 10 bases between them. The germline CDR1 and CDR2 sequences are MGHRA and YSYEKL. The CDR3 sequence is 13 residues long. The CDR3 reads CASRRTGQETQYF. The CDR3 DNA reads as TGCGCCAGCAGGAGGACTGGTCAAGAGACCCAGTACTTC.

V and J are TRBV5-5 and TRBJ1-3; D unclear. V gave up 3 bases and J gave up 0 bases, with 16 bases separating them. The CDR3 is 17 amino acids. Germline lookup yields CDR1 SGHKS and CDR2 YYEKEE (reference sequence). Here the CDR3 reads CASSSNYAASSGNTIYF. The DNA for the CDR3 is TGTGCCAGCAGCTCGAACTATGCGGCCAGCTCTGGAAACACCATATATTTT.

This clone was observed a few times. V and J are TRBV6-6 and TRBJ2-5, with D hard to call. V shed 5 bases and J shed 5 bases, with 18 bases lying between them. CDR3 length: 15 amino acids. Germline loops: CDR1 MNHNY, CDR2 SVGAGI (reference sequence). Written as DNA, the CDR3 is TGTGCCAGCAGTCACCCCCGAAGTGGGTTGGAGACCCAGTACTTC. Amino acid sequence: CASSHPRSGLETQYF.

This chain joins TRBV7-3 and TRBJ2-1; D unclear. The CDR3 has 14 residues. Trimming took 1 base from V and 6 from J, leaving 10 bases between them. CDR1 is SGHTA and CDR2 is FQGTGA in the germline V gene. DNA of the CDR3: TGTGCCAGCAGCTTAAGGTATTACGGCAATGAGCAGTTCTTC. Translated, it gives CASSLRYYGNEQFF.

The chain couples TRBV2 to TRBJ2-2; D unclear. Germline values: CDR1 SNHLY, CDR2 FYNNEI. CDR3 length: 15 amino acids. Trimming removed 1 base at V and 4 bases at J, with 10 bases between. The CDR3 is CASSEVTYSTGELFF. CDR3 nucleotides: TGTGCCAGCAGTGAAGTGACCTATAGCACCGGGGAGCTGTTTTTT.

In this sample, this clone turned up a few times. The chain couples TRBV28 to TRBJ2-1; D perhaps matches TRBD1 (6 bases). This CDR3 spans 16 amino acids. The ends were cut back, 8 bases at V and 0 bases at J, with 17 bases in the middle. In germline, CDR1 is MDHEN, CDR2 SYDVKM. The CDR3 bases are TGTGCCAGCCGGAAAGGCACAGGGAGCTCCTACAATGAGCAGTTCTTC. Its translation is CASRKGTGSSYNEQFF.

This clone appeared many times. The CDR3 coding sequence is TGCGCCAGCAGTTCCCCTATGAGTGGGGCACAGAGAGGTGAAGCTTTCTTT. Residues: CASSSPMSGAQRGEAFF. This chain joins TRBV23-1 and TRBJ1-1, with a tentative D call TRBD1 (5 bases). TRBV23-1 is placed among ORFs of uncertain function. This CDR3 contains 17 residues. V lost 5 bases, J lost 7 bases, and 26 bases lay in between.

This clone was picked up many times. The gene calls are TRBV7-2 and TRBJ1-2; D is ambiguous. The CDR3 totals 10 residues. Germline loops: CDR1 SGHTA, CDR2 FQGNSA. Trimming took 3 bases from V and 8 from J, leaving 4 bases between them. Here the CDR3 DNA reads TGTGCCAGCAGCTTCACCGGCTACACCTTC. Its translation: CASSFTGYTF.

This clone was seen repeatedly, ten times or more. The rearrangement links TRBV10-3 to TRBJ2-7; D possibly corresponds to TRBD2 (5 bases). Between the trimmed V and J ends, which lost 6 bases and 0 bases, there was a span of 12 bases. CDR1 ENHRY and CDR2 SYGVKD come from the germline V gene. The CDR3 contains 14 residues. The CDR3 region is CAIRPGSGSYEQYF. The CDR3 region has the DNA TGTGCCATCAGACCGGGGAGCGGCTCCTACGAGCAGTACTTC.

This clone was observed many times. CDR3 residues: CASSGTSGYIGDEQFF. In DNA form, the CDR3 reads TGTGCCAGCAGCGGGACTAGCGGATACATTGGCGATGAGCAGTTCTTC. The rearrangement uses TRBV7-2 and TRBJ2-1; 11 nucleotides line up with TRBD2. This CDR3 is built from 16 residues. Looked up from germline, CDR1 is SGHTA and CDR2 is FQGNSA. V was clipped by 5 bases and J by 8 bases; unmatched bases: 11.